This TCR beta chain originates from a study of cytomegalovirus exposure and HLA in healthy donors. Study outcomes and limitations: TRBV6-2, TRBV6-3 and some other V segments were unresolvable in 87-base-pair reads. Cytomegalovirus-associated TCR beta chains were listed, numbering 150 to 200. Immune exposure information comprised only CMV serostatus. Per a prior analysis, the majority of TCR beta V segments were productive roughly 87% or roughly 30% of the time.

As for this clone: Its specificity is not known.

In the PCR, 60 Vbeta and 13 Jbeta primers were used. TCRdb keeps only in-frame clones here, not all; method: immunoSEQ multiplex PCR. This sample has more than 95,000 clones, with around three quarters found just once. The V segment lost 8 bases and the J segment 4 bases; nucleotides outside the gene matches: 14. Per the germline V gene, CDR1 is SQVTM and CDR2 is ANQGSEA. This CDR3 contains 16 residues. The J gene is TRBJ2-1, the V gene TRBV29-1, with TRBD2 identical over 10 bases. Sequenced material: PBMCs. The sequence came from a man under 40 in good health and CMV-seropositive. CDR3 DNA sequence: TGCAGCCTAATAGCGGGGGGTCCCCCTTTTTACAATGAGCAGTTCTTC. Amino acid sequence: CSLIAGGPPFYNEQFF.